The text below deals with one TCR beta chain. The sample holds many counts of this clonotype. Its antigen remains unidentified. Per-base qualities were not stored, and no clone one base away is much larger. The sample's time point label, in plain terms: patch test 1, 2 weeks after DPC sensitization. The treatment or condition label corresponds to: therapeutic diphenylcyclopropenone sensitization with weekly scalp DPC. Blood at each patch-test visit was drawn before the patch test was applied. To be eligible, patients had to be aged 18 to 70, diagnosed with alopecia and judged suitable for DPC therapy, while pregnant patients were excluded. Unfractionated whole blood was collected in Tempus Blood RNA tubes, and total RNA was extracted from that blood. Library method: RACE. TCRdb lists the instrument as NextSeq 500. Library preparation attached unique molecular identifiers to individual cDNA molecules for quantitative, reproducible TCR counting. For every blood RNA sample, sequencing covered both the TCR alpha and TCR beta chains. In the paper's pipeline: The median number of TCRs per sample was 85,000 to 100,000, ranging from 23,224 to 690,600. V, J and CDR3 annotation of the TCR reads was carried out using the Decombinator software suite. To make PS versus PT1 abundance plots, every sample was subsampled to the same number of TCRs (28,000). Expanded TCRs were defined as absent before sensitization and observed at least eight times at the 2-week time point. The public reads were reanalyzed by TCRdb: fastp trimming at Q25, MiXCR alignment, in-frame beta chains only. Every CDR3 protein is listed once, alongside the most common genes and DNA of its rows. These V and J calls derive from TCRdb rather than the authors' analysis. Within this sample are 300,000 to 400,000 distinct CDR3 sequences, with under 9% of them counted one time only. The ten largest clonotypes hold roughly 7.9% of the sample.

This specimen comes from a study of human T cells and chemical hapten exposure (dated by TCRdb to about 2021). As for the study more broadly: For sensitization, 2% DPC in acetone was applied to an approximately 2 cm by approximately 2 cm area of upper inner arm skin. Patients additionally received weekly therapeutic DPC doses to the scalp throughout the roughly 25-week study period. Libraries were combined into a pool for sequencing, and differences in TCR yield between samples came mainly from small differences in library volumes within the pool. Some 29 alopecia patients gave blood for TCR sequencing at one to four time points (pre-sensitization, 2, 6 and 24 weeks). In alopecia patients, the study followed how the peripheral blood TCR repertoire changed in vivo over primary and secondary sensitization to diphenylcyclopropenone (DPC), a hapten. The mostly female patient cohort included alopecia areata with under or over 50% scalp involvement, alopecia totalis and alopecia universalis. Patch testing on the upper back used Finn chambers containing 0.01% DPC, with scoring done after 6 days according to International Contact Dermatitis Research Group standards. Blood samples were taken from patients before sensitization (week 0) and at 2, 6 and about 24 weeks after DPC sensitization. Points the paper makes about the study in general: A positive correlation was found between the number of PT1 expanded TCRs and patch test score, with significance reached at thresholds 8, 16 and 32 but not 4. Expanded TCRs formed significantly more large CDR3 similarity clusters than pre-sensitization or healthy control sets, consistent with antigen-driven responses. No change with DPC sensitization was found in the number of TCRs above 1 in 1000 frequency, and no evidence of global repertoire structure alterations was found. Because every patient had alopecia, a presumed autoimmune disease, the patients' immune response might differ from that of healthy individuals. Repeated subsampling changed both the strength of the expansion versus patch-test correlation and the threshold at which that correlation became significant.

From the cysteine up to the phenylalanine, the CDR3 has a length of 16 residues. Only CDR3 DNA is held: 48 bases, read in frame from base 1. CDR1 is given as MNHEY and CDR2 as SVGEGT, both from the germline V gene. Germline trimming amounts to 4 bases on V and 1 base on J, with 5 as the count of junction bases outside the gene matches. The rearranged segments are TRBV6-2 or TRBV6-3 and TRBJ1-2, and 11 bases in between align with TRBD1. The receptor was derived from a woman between 18 and 30 years old with alopecia areata. Some clones in this sample may be carry-over from other donors' samples. This specimen was whole blood, taken in connection with sensitization to the hapten diphenylcyclopropenone (DPC). Here the CDR3 is given as CASSSGTGGFNYGYTF. The sequenced DNA: TGTGCCAGCAGTTCCGGGACAGGGGGATTTAACTATGGCTACACCTTC.